The 24 T cell receptor beta chains listed next were all sequenced from one sample in a study of cytomegalovirus exposure and HLA in healthy donors (dated by TCRdb to 2017 to 2019). Receptors were amplified or captured by the immunoSEQ multiplex PCR assay. For the multiplex PCR, a mixture combining 60 forward primers for TCR Vbeta segments and 13 reverse primers for TCR Jbeta segments was used. TCRdb carries this immuneACCESS record with in-frame sequences only. Its versions omit some clonotypes, under half of them owing to an unresolved V gene in the studies checked, with the rest unexplained. Across this sample there are some 220,000 clones, with around four fifths seen only once. The ten largest clones take up roughly 2.6% of the sample. Sequencing was carried out using PBMCs. The receptors stem from a woman aged 55-75 years in good health and CMV-seropositive.

The chain employs TRBV7-8 and TRBJ1-2, with TRBD1 as a possible D gene (6 bases). This CDR3 contains 14 residues. Trimming pared 5 bases from V and 6 bases from J, leaving 16 bases between. Germline assignment: CDR1 SGHVS and CDR2 FQNEAQ. CDR3 in amino acids: CASSPLDSLDGYTF. The CDR3 nucleotides read TGTGCCAGCAGCCCACTGGACAGCTTAGATGGCTACACCTTC.

This clone has a handful of counts. The chain recombines TRBV5-1 with TRBJ2-7, with D perhaps TRBD2 (6 bases). Trimming took 0 bases from V and 2 from J, leaving 12 bases between them. This CDR3 comprises 15 residues. From germline, CDR1 is SGHRS and CDR2 YFSETQ. The CDR3 protein is CASSLVDYPTYEQYF. CDR3 DNA: TGCGCCAGCAGCTTGGTGGACTACCCGACCTACGAGCAGTACTTC. Combining the CDR3 with reference TRBV5-1 and TRBJ2-7 gives the whole variable domain KAGVTQTPRYLIKTRGQQVTLSCSPISGHRSVSWYQQTPGQGLQFLFEYFSETQRNKGNFPGRFSGRQFSNSRSEMNVSTLELGDSALYLCASSLVDYPTYEQYFGPGTRLTVT.

The chain couples TRBV12-5 to TRBJ2-1, with D perhaps TRBD2 (6 bases). Germline CDR1 reads LGHNT; CDR2 reads FRNRAP. The CDR3 loop spans 18 amino acids. Trimming cost V 0 bases and J 4 bases, with 19 bases left between them. CDR3 in DNA: TGTGCTAGTGGTTTGGTATTGGCTAGCGAGATACAATACAATGAGCAGTTCTTC. It encodes CASGLVLASEIQYNEQFF.

The chain has TRBV5-1 and TRBJ2-7, with D tentatively TRBD1 (5 bases). Trimming cost V 4 bases and J 0 bases, with 8 bases left between them. The CDR3 consists of 13 residues. In germline, CDR1 is SGHRS, CDR2 YFSETQ. CDR3 bases: TGCGCCAGCAGCCCGGACACCTCCTACGAGCAGTACTTC. Its translation is CASSPDTSYEQYF.

The rearrangement joins TRBV5-1 to TRBJ2-6, with 8 bases aligning to TRBD1. The CDR3 length is 18 residues. After removal of 1 base from V and 0 bases from J, the junction contained 6 bases not matched to a gene. Looked up from germline, CDR1 is SGHRS and CDR2 is YFSETQ. The CDR3 protein is CASSLLWDRNSGANVLTF. Here the CDR3 DNA reads TGCGCCAGCAGCTTGCTCTGGGACAGGAACTCTGGGGCCAACGTCCTGACTTTC.

J is TRBJ2-7 and V is TRBV7-9, with D perhaps matching TRBD1 (5 bases). CDR1 is SEHNR, CDR2 FQNEAQ, per germline (reference sequence). The CDR3 has 15 amino acids. Trimming took off 4 bases at V and 3 bases at J, with 16 bases between the two ends. CDR3 DNA: TGTGCCAGCAGCTCGGAGTGGGGCAGGGACTACGAGCAGTACTTC. Its translation: CASSSEWGRDYEQYF.

The genes are TRBV18 and TRBJ1-2, with D perhaps TRBD1 (6 bases). This CDR3 comprises 16 residues. Trimming removed 3 bases from V and 4 bases from J, with 18 bases in between. Germline V gives CDR1 KGHSH, CDR2 LQKENI. The CDR3 DNA follows: TGTGCCAGCTCACCGACAGGTTCCCCGACCAGCTATGGCTACACCTTC. This gives the protein CASSPTGSPTSYGYTF.

The rearrangement links TRBV30 to TRBJ1-2; 8 bases match TRBD1. V was pared by 1 base and J by 5 bases, with 6 bases of the junction left unmatched. Germline V gives CDR1 GTSNPN, CDR2 SVGIG (reference sequence). This CDR3 is 14 amino acids long. The CDR3 region has the DNA TGTGCCTGGAGTGGACAGGGGATTGGGTATGGCTACACCTTC. It translates to CAWSGQGIGYGYTF.

The V call is TRBV2, the J call TRBJ1-5; 7 bases map to TRBD1. This CDR3 comprises 15 residues. V shed 6 bases, J shed 2 bases, and the junction held 7 bases outside the gene matches. Germline CDR1 and CDR2: SNHLY and FYNNEI. The CDR3, as DNA: TGTGCCAGCAGGTTAGAGGGGACAGGCAATCAGCCCCAGCATTTT. Residues: CASRLEGTGNQPQHF.

The J gene is TRBJ1-3, the V gene TRBV28; TRBD1 agrees at 8 bases. Trimming cost V 7 bases and J 0 bases; bases outside gene matches: 11. CDR1 and CDR2 (germline): MDHEN, SYDVKM. This CDR3 spans 17 amino acids. CDR3 nucleotides: TGTGCCAGCAAGAGGACAGGGACCACTATCTCTGGAAACACCATATATTTT. Translated, it gives CASKRTGTTISGNTIYF.

This clone was observed a few times. The rearrangement uses TRBV30 and TRBJ1-2; D unclear. Trimming stripped 4 bases from V and 8 bases from J, with 17 bases between. The length of the CDR3 is 13 residues. CDR1 is GTSNPN, CDR2 SVGIG, per germline (reference sequence). The CDR3 spells CAWKVAPSRGYTF. CDR3 nucleotides: TGTGCCTGGAAGGTGGCTCCCTCCAGGGGCTACACCTTC.

This rearrangement joins TRBV30 to TRBJ2-5; no firm D call. The V gene's germline CDR1 is GTSNPN and CDR2 SVGIG (reference sequence). This CDR3 region has 13 residues. V was cut by 0 bases and J by 3 bases, with 8 bases left in between. CDR3 loop: CAWSVGTEETQYF. DNA for the CDR3: TGTGCCTGGAGTGTGGGTACAGAAGAGACCCAGTACTTC.

The chain has TRBV19 and TRBJ1-5, with 10 bases lining up with TRBD1. The CDR3 runs to 18 residues. Germline lookup yields CDR1 LNHDA and CDR2 SQIVND (reference sequence). V shed 5 bases and J 2 bases; nucleotides not matched to a gene: 12. The CDR3 here is CASSRWTGGEGRNQPQHF. The CDR3, as DNA: TGTGCCAGTAGTCGATGGACAGGGGGAGAGGGTCGCAATCAGCCCCAGCATTTT. Full variable domain (rest looked up from reference TRBV19 and TRBJ1-5): DGGITQSPKYLFRKEGQNVTLSCEQNLNHDAMYWYRQDPGQGLRLIYYSQIVNDFQKGDIAEGYSVSREKKESFPLTVTSAQKNPTAFYLCASSRWTGGEGRNQPQHFGDGTRLSIL.

The chain carries TRBV19 and TRBJ1-5; TRBD1 matches 8 bases. J gave up 6 bases and V 5 bases, and 6 bases lay outside the gene matches. Germline V gene data show CDR1 as LNHDA and CDR2 as SQIVND (reference sequence). The CDR3 contains 14 residues. In nucleotides, the CDR3 is TGTGCCAGTAGTTCCAGGGGGCAGAGTCAGCCCCAGCATTTT. Amino acids: CASSSRGQSQPQHF.

This clone was observed a few times. This chain joins TRBV4-2 and TRBJ1-2; D might be TRBD1 (5 bases). This CDR3 region has 15 residues. V gave up 3 bases and J gave up 4 bases, with 15 bases separating them. Germline CDR1 and CDR2: LGHNA and YNFKEQ. DNA for the CDR3: TGTGCCAGCAGCCAGGCCCGACAGTGGCCCTATGGCTACACCTTC. Its protein is CASSQARQWPYGYTF.

Turning to this clone: Other DNA sequences in this sample translate to the same CDR3. The gene calls are TRBV7-7 and TRBJ2-5, with a possible D match to TRBD2 (6 bases). This CDR3 region has 13 residues. Germline CDR1 reads SSHAT; CDR2 reads FNYEAQ (reference sequence). The V gene lost 4 bases and the J gene lost 5 bases, with 11 bases spanning the gap. The CDR3 nucleotides are TGTGCCAGCAGCTACGGACGGGGGGAGACCCAGTACTTC. Translated, it gives CASSYGRGETQYF.

The chain couples TRBV5-1 to TRBJ2-3; 9 positions agree with TRBD2. The J segment lost 2 bases and the V segment lost 1 base, leaving 5 bases of the junction unmatched. There are 16 residues in the CDR3. Germline CDR1 and CDR2: SGHRS and YFSETQ. The CDR3 nucleotides are TGCGCCAGCAGCTTGTCGATAGCGGGAGACACAGATACGCAGTATTTT. This translates into CASSLSIAGDTDTQYF. The full variable domain, in which reference TRBV5-1 and TRBJ2-3 provide the parts outside the CDR3, is KAGVTQTPRYLIKTRGQQVTLSCSPISGHRSVSWYQQTPGQGLQFLFEYFSETQRNKGNFPGRFSGRQFSNSRSEMNVSTLELGDSALYLCASSLSIAGDTDTQYFGPGTRLTVL.

The chain combines TRBV29-1 with TRBJ1-1; D gene unclear. CDR1 is SQVTM and CDR2 is ANQGSEA in the germline V gene. V shed 4 bases and J shed 0 bases, with 6 bases lying between them. The CDR3 totals 12 residues. CDR3 sequence reads: CSVGLMNTEAFF. CDR3 sequence (DNA): TGCAGCGTTGGACTGATGAACACTGAAGCTTTCTTT.

The genes are TRBV27 and TRBJ1-1; 9 bases line up with TRBD1. The V gene end was trimmed by 2 bases and the J gene end by 7 bases; junction bases not matched to a gene: 5. Germline CDR1 is MNHEY and CDR2 is SMNVEV (reference sequence). The CDR3 loop spans 14 amino acids. DNA for the CDR3: TGTGCCAGCAGTTTAAACAGGGGGCAGGGTGAAGCTTTCTTT. It codes for CASSLNRGQGEAFF.

The J gene is TRBJ1-6, the V gene TRBV6-5; D not certain. The CDR3 is 12 residues long. Trimming removed 1 base at V and 10 bases at J, with 5 bases between. Germline values: CDR1 MNHEY, CDR2 SVGAGI. The CDR3: CASSYFRSPLHF. CDR3 sequence (DNA): TGTGCCAGCAGTTACTTCAGATCACCCCTCCACTTT.

The gene calls are TRBV9 and TRBJ2-7, with 9 bases matching TRBD1. Germline loops: CDR1 SGDLS, CDR2 YYNGEE. The CDR3 covers 14 residues. J lost 3 bases, V lost 0 bases, and 1 base had no gene match. The CDR3 bases are TGTGCCAGCAGCGTAGGGGGACAGGGCTACGAGCAGTACTTC. This sequence encodes CASSVGGQGYEQYF.

The chain is built from TRBV2 and TRBJ2-7; 11 positions agree with TRBD2. The CDR3 runs to 15 residues. The ends lost 6 bases at V and 2 bases at J; junction bases unmatched: 6. The germline V gene has CDR1 SNHLY and CDR2 FYNNEI. CDR3 sequence: CASRTMGLAAYEQYF. DNA of the CDR3: TGTGCCAGCAGAACAATGGGACTAGCGGCCTACGAGCAGTACTTC.

The J gene is TRBJ1-5, the V gene TRBV10-3, with TRBD1 matching 7 bases. The CDR3 runs 14 residues. The germline CDR1 and CDR2 sequences are ENHRY and SYGVKD. V lost 5 bases and J lost 1; bases outside the gene matches: 2. CDR3 sequence: CAISPGQSNQPQHF. The CDR3 DNA reads TGTGCCATCAGTCCGGGACAGAGCAATCAGCCCCAGCATTTT.

Here the CDR3 DNA reads TGTGCCAGCAGCGGATCAGGGGGGGAAGCTTTCTTT. Its protein product is CASSGSGGEAFF. The chain couples TRBV11-2 to TRBJ1-1; 7 bases are a match to TRBD1. The V and J ends lost 5 bases and 8 bases, in that order; junction bases with no gene match: 5. From germline, CDR1 is SGHAT and CDR2 FQNNGV. This CDR3 region has 12 residues.